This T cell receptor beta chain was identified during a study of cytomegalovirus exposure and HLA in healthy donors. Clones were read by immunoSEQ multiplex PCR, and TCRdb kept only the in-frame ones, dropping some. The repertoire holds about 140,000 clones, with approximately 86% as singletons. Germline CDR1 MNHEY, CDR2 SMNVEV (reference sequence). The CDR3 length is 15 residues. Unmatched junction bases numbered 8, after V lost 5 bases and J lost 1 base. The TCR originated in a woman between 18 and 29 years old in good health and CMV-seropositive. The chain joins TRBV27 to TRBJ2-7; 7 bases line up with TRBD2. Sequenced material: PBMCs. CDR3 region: CASSLTSDPSYEQYF. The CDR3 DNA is TGTGCCAGCAGTCTAACTAGCGATCCTTCCTACGAGCAGTACTTC.